The next 21 T cell receptor beta chains were all read from a single sample in a study of control samples from healthy donors and cancer patients (dated by TCRdb to 2020 to 2022). Library prep was done by the immunoSEQ multiplex PCR assay. As stored in TCRdb, this immuneACCESS dataset retains in-frame rearrangements with V and J assigned. A fraction of the clones does not appear; measured against another copy, unresolved V genes explain less than half of the discrepancy, and the remainder lacks a known reason. The sample yields about 94,000 clones; about nine tenths were counted once. Together, the top ten hold over 3% of the sample. The sample was blood. The receptors were sampled from a woman aged 18 to 35 in good health.

The V call is TRBV24-1, the J call TRBJ2-1; D tentatively reads TRBD1 or TRBD2 (6 bases each). Looked up from germline, CDR1 is KGHDR and CDR2 is SFDVKD. V lost 9 bases and J 7 bases, leaving 12 bases between the germline ends. CDR3 size: 12 residues. CDR3 residues: CATGGRLNEQFF. DNA of the CDR3: TGTGCCACCGGGGGGCGGTTAAATGAGCAGTTCTTC.

The chain employs TRBV19 and TRBJ1-1; no clear D. Trimming took off 6 bases at V and 1 base at J, with 9 bases between the two ends. The CDR3 sequence is 13 residues long. Germline V gene lookup returns CDR1 LNHDA and CDR2 SQIVND (reference sequence). CDR3 coding DNA: TGTGCCAGTAGGTACAAAAGGAACACTGAAGCTTTCTTT. Translating it yields CASRYKRNTEAFF. Variable domain in full (rest from reference TRBV19 and TRBJ1-1): DGGITQSPKYLFRKEGQNVTLSCEQNLNHDAMYWYRQDPGQGLRLIYYSQIVNDFQKGDIAEGYSVSREKKESFPLTVTSAQKNPTAFYLCASRYKRNTEAFFGQGTRLTVV.

The chain recombines TRBV4-1 with TRBJ2-2, with D perhaps given as TRBD1 or TRBD2 (5 bases each). V was cut by 1 base and J by 6 bases, with 12 bases left in between. Looked up from germline, CDR1 is MGHRA and CDR2 is YSYEKL. This CDR3 has 15 residues. The CDR3: CASSQAWGLPGELFF. DNA for the CDR3: TGCGCCAGCAGCCAAGCGTGGGGGTTACCCGGGGAGCTGTTTTTT.

This clone came up once. The J gene is TRBJ1-1, the V gene TRBV7-9, with D tentatively TRBD1 (5 bases). The germline V gene has CDR1 SEHNR and CDR2 FQNEAQ (reference sequence). The V gene lost 9 bases and the J gene lost 2 bases, with 10 bases spanning the gap. The CDR3 loop spans 12 amino acids. CDR3 region: CASGAPNTEAFF. As DNA, the CDR3 is TGTGCCAGTGGGGCACCTAACACTGAAGCTTTCTTT.

This chain links TRBV19 with TRBJ1-2; D is possibly TRBD1 (6 bases). CDR1 LNHDA and CDR2 SQIVND come from the germline V gene (reference sequence). The CDR3 is 15 residues long. Trimming stripped 3 bases from V and 3 bases from J, with 14 bases between. CDR3 in amino acids: CASSITTGRDYGYTF. As DNA, the CDR3 is TGTGCCAGTAGTATTACCACAGGGCGAGACTATGGCTACACCTTC.

The rearrangement links TRBV7-8 to TRBJ2-7; 14 bases are shared with TRBD2. V was pared by 2 bases and J by 4 bases, with 19 bases of the junction left unmatched. CDR1 is SGHVS, CDR2 FQNEAQ, per germline. The CDR3 has 21 amino acids. The CDR3 loop is CASSLQTVPGLAGALPYEQYF. As DNA, the CDR3 is TGTGCCAGCAGCTTACAAACCGTACCGGGACTAGCGGGGGCGCTCCCTTACGAGCAGTACTTC. The full variable domain, its missing parts supplied by reference TRBV7-8 and TRBJ2-7, is GAGVSQSPRYKVAKRGQDVALRCDPISGHVSLFWYQQALGQGPEFLTYFQNEAQLDKSGLPSDRFFAERPEGSVSTLKIQRTQQEDSAVYLCASSLQTVPGLAGALPYEQYFGPGTRLTVT.

The CDR3 here is CASRGGQGGGYTF. The CDR3 coding sequence is TGTGCCAGTAGGGGTGGACAGGGTGGTGGCTACACCTTC. V and J are TRBV19 and TRBJ1-2; 8 positions agree with TRBD1. V was pared by 6 bases and J by 7 bases, with 7 bases of the junction left unmatched. Germline assignment: CDR1 LNHDA and CDR2 SQIVND (reference sequence). The CDR3 length is 13 residues.

This clone appeared a few times. J is TRBJ2-1 and V is TRBV18; possible D gene TRBD2, 6 bases. This CDR3 has 14 amino acids. Trimming removed 6 bases at V and 5 bases at J, with 14 bases between. Germline loops: CDR1 KGHSH, CDR2 LQKENI. CDR3 residues: CASSVTQRDNEQFF. In nucleotides, the CDR3 is TGTGCCAGCTCGGTCACTCAGCGGGACAATGAGCAGTTCTTC.

V gene TRBV2 combines with J gene TRBJ1-1; a weak D match, TRBD1 (6 bases). This CDR3 region has 14 residues. Germline V gene lookup returns CDR1 SNHLY and CDR2 FYNNEI. V lost 3 bases, J lost 4 bases, and 12 bases lay in between. The CDR3 spells CASSDTTGATEAFF. CDR3 DNA: TGTGCCAGCAGTGATACCACGGGGGCCACTGAAGCTTTCTTT.

This clone occurred a few times. The chain recombines TRBV5-1 with TRBJ1-1, with a tentative D call TRBD1 (5 bases). V lost 6 bases to trimming and J lost 2 bases, with 17 bases between them. CDR3 length: 15 amino acids. CDR1 SGHRS and CDR2 YFSETQ come from the germline V gene. CDR3 DNA sequence: TGCGCCAGCACCGACGTGTGGGGGGTAAACACTGAAGCTTTCTTT. Translating gives CASTDVWGVNTEAFF.

This clone occurred once. The J gene is TRBJ2-7, the V gene TRBV10-1; D possibly matches TRBD1 or TRBD2 (5 bases each). The CDR3 has 14 amino acids. Looked up from germline, CDR1 is WNHNN and CDR2 is SYGVQD (reference sequence). V was clipped by 2 bases and J by 5 bases, with 13 bases between them. The chain's CDR3 is CASSEDPQGDEQYF. In DNA, the CDR3 is TGCGCCAGCAGTGAGGACCCTCAGGGAGACGAGCAGTACTTC.

A single count supports this clone. V is TRBV13 and J is TRBJ2-1; 12 bases agree with TRBD2. The CDR3 has 15 residues. The germline CDR1 and CDR2 sequences are PRHDT and FYEKMQ (reference sequence). V gave up 5 bases and J gave up 6 bases; unmatched junction bases: 5. CDR3 DNA: TGTGCCAGCAGCGCTCGGACTAGCGGGGTCAATGAGCAGTTCTTC. Encoded protein: CASSARTSGVNEQFF.

The chain joins TRBV20-1 to TRBJ1-5, with D hard to call. The V gene's germline CDR1 is DFQATT and CDR2 SNEGSKA (reference sequence). Trimming removed 3 bases from V and 2 bases from J, with 14 bases in between. This CDR3 has 15 amino acids. The CDR3 reads CSASGLPDGNQPQHF. The CDR3 DNA sequence: TGCAGTGCTAGTGGGCTTCCCGACGGCAATCAGCCCCAGCATTTT.

V usage is TRBV5-1 and J usage is TRBJ1-3, with 7 bases matching TRBD1. With 7 bases clipped from V and 0 bases from J, the junction kept 10 bases outside the gene matches. In germline, CDR1 is SGHRS, CDR2 YFSETQ. This CDR3 region has 16 residues. In nucleotides, the CDR3 is TGCGCCAGCTCCCTGGACAGGCCGTCCTCTGGAAACACCATATATTTT. It yields the protein CASSLDRPSSGNTIYF.

The rearrangement joins TRBV7-9 to TRBJ2-1; D is possibly TRBD2 (5 bases). The CDR3 is 10 residues long. The germline V gene has CDR1 SEHNR and CDR2 FQNEAQ (reference sequence). The chain's CDR3 is CSGSYNEQFF. In DNA, the CDR3 is TGTTCGGGATCCTACAATGAGCAGTTCTTC.

This chain joins TRBV5-4 and TRBJ2-5; tentative D call: TRBD2 (6 bases). The germline V gene encodes CDR1 SGHNT and CDR2 YYREEE (reference sequence). The CDR3 runs to 14 residues. Trimming removed 7 bases at V and 2 bases at J, with 15 bases between. The CDR3 DNA reads TGTGCCAGCCGCCCCCGGGGGACTCAAGAGACCCAGTACTTC. Protein product: CASRPRGTQETQYF.

The sample holds a few counts of this clone. V usage is TRBV2 and J usage is TRBJ1-1, with 7 bases that match TRBD1. Germline-derived CDR1 and CDR2 are SNHLY and FYNNEI. The V gene end was trimmed by 10 bases and the J gene end by 4 bases; junction bases not matched to a gene: 12. The CDR3 has 14 amino acids. CDR3 DNA sequence: TGTGCCACCGCGTCTCAGGGGGGGAGCACTGAAGCTTTCTTT. Its translation is CATASQGGSTEAFF.

This chain uses TRBV27 with TRBJ1-2; 7 bases map to TRBD1. The CDR3 sequence is 17 residues long. Germline CDR1 is MNHEY and CDR2 is SMNVEV (reference sequence). With 0 bases clipped from V and 4 bases from J, the junction kept 11 bases outside the gene matches. The CDR3 spells CASSLSEHGTVLYGYTF. The CDR3 DNA reads as TGTGCCAGCAGTTTATCGGAGCATGGGACAGTCCTCTATGGCTACACCTTC.

The V gene is TRBV5-1, the J gene TRBJ2-7, with D perhaps being TRBD1 or TRBD2 (6 bases each). Deletions cut 0 bases from V and 3 bases from J, with 10 bases between. The CDR3 contains 14 residues. CDR1 is SGHRS and CDR2 is YFSETQ in the germline V gene. CDR3 sequence (DNA): TGCGCCAGCAGCTTGGCGGGGGACAACTACGAGCAGTACTTC. Amino acids: CASSLAGDNYEQYF.

The chain employs TRBV14 and TRBJ2-7, with D possibly being TRBD2 (5 bases). CDR1 SGHDN and CDR2 FVKESK come from the germline V gene. The V end was cut by 0 bases, the J end by 5 bases, with 5 bases between. The length of the CDR3 is 12 residues. The CDR3 loop reads CASSQDGDEQYF. In DNA, the CDR3 is TGTGCCAGCAGCCAAGACGGGGACGAGCAGTACTTC.

This chain's CDR3 is CASSDGDKRILFF. CDR3 coding DNA: TGTGCCAGCAGTGACGGGGACAAAAGGATACTGTTTTTT. The J gene is TRBJ1-4, the V gene TRBV6-1; the D gene is possibly TRBD1 (6 bases). The length of the CDR3 is 13 residues. Trimming removed 3 bases at V and 13 bases at J, with 15 bases between. The germline V gene has CDR1 MNHNS and CDR2 SASEGT.